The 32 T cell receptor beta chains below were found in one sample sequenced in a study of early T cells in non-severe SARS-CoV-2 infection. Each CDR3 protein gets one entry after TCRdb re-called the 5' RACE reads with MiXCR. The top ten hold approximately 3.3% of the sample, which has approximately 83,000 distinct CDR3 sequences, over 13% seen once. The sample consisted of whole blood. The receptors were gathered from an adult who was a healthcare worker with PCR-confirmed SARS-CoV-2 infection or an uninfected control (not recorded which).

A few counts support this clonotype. In DNA form, the CDR3 reads TGTGCCAGTACAGGGGTAGCTGAAGCTTTCTTT. Its protein is CASTGVAEAFF. This chain links TRBV6-5 with TRBJ1-1; 7 bases agree with TRBD1. V gave up 9 bases and J gave up 6 bases; unmatched junction bases: 4. This CDR3 region has 11 residues. Germline V lookup: CDR1 MNHEY, CDR2 SVGAGI.

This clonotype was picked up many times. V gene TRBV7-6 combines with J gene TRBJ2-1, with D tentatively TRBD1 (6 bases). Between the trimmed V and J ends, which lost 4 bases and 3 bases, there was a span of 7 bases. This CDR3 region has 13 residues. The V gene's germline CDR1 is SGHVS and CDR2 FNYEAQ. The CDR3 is CASSSGDYNEQFF. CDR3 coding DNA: TGTGCCAGCAGCTCAGGGGACTACAATGAGCAGTTCTTC.

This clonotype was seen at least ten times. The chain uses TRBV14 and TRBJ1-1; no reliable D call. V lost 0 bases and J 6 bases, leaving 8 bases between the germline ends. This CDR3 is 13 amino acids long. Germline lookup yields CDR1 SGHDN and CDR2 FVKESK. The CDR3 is CASSQDLVSEAFF. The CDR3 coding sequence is TGTGCCAGCAGCCAAGATCTGGTTTCTGAAGCTTTCTTT.

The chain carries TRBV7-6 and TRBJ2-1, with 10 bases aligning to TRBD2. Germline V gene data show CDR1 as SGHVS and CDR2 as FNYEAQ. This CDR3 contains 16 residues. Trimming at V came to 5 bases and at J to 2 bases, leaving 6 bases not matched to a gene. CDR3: CASSPRTSGAYNEQFF. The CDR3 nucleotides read TGTGCCAGCAGCCCTCGTACTAGCGGGGCCTACAATGAGCAGTTCTTC.

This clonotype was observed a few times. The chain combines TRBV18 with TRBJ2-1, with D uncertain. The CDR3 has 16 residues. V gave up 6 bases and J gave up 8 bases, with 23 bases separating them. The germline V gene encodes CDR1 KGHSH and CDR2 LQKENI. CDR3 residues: CASSPPGAIKSHEQFF. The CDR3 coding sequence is TGTGCCAGCTCCCCCCCTGGAGCGATCAAGTCCCATGAGCAGTTCTTC.

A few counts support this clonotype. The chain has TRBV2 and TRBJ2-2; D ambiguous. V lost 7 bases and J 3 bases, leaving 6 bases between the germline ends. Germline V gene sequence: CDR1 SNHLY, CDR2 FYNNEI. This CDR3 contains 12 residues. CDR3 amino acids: CASTRDTGELFF. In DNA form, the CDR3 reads TGTGCCAGCACTAGGGACACCGGGGAGCTGTTTTTT.

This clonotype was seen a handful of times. The CDR3 is CSALRSFTNYGYTF. Written as DNA, the CDR3 is TGCAGTGCTCTGCGGTCTTTTACTAACTATGGCTACACCTTC. The chain recombines TRBV20-1 with TRBJ1-2, with D unclear. The CDR3 covers 14 residues. Trimming left V 5 bases short and J 0 bases short, with 13 bases between. Germline values: CDR1 DFQATT, CDR2 SNEGSKA (reference sequence).

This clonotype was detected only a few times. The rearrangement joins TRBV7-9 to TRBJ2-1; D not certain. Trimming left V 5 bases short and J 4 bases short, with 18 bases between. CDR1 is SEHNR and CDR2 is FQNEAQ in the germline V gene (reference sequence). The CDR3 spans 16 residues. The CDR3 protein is CASSRLGPGRYNEQFF. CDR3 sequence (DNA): TGTGCCAGCAGCCGACTTGGGCCCGGACGGTACAATGAGCAGTTCTTC. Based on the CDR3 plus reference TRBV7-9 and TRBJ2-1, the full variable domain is DTGVSQNPRHKITKRGQNVTFRCDPISEHNRLYWYRQTLGQGPEFLTYFQNEAQLEKSRLLSDRFSAERPKGSFSTLEIQRTEQGDSAMYLCASSRLGPGRYNEQFFGPGTRLTVL.

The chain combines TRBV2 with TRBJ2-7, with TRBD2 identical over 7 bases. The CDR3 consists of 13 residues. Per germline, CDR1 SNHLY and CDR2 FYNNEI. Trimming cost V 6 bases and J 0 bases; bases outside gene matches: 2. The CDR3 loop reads CASRTGGSYEQYF. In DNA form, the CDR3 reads TGTGCCAGCAGGACGGGGGGCTCCTACGAGCAGTACTTC.

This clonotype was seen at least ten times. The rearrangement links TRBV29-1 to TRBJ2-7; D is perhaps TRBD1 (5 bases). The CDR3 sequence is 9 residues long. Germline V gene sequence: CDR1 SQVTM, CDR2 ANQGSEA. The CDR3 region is CRTEGKQYF. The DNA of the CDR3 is TGCAGGACAGAAGGGAAGCAGTACTTC.

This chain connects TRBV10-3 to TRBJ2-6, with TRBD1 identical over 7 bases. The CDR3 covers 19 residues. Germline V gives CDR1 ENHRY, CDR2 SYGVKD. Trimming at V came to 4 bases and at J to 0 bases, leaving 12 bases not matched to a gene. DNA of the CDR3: TGTGCCATCAGTGCCCCGGGACAGAGCTTTTTCTCTGGGGCCAACGTCCTGACTTTC. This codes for CAISAPGQSFFSGANVLTF.

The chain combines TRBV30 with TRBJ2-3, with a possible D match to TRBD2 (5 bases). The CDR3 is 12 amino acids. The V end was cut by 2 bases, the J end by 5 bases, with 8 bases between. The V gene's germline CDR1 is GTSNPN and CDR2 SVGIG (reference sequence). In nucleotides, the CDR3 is TGTGCCTGGAGTAGCGGCCAAGATACGCAGTATTTT. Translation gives CAWSSGQDTQYF.

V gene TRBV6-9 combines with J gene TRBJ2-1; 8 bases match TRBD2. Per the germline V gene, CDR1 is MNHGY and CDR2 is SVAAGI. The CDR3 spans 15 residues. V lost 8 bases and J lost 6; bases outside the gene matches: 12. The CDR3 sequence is CASPPLAGKRNEQFF. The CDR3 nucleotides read TGTGCCAGCCCCCCCTTAGCGGGAAAACGCAATGAGCAGTTCTTC.

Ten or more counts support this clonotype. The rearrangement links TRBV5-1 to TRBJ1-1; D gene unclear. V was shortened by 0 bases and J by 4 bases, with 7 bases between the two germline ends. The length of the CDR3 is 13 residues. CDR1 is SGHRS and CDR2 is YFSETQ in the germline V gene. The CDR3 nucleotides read TGCGCCAGCAGCTTGGAAAGTTTCACTGAAGCTTTCTTT. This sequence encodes CASSLESFTEAFF.

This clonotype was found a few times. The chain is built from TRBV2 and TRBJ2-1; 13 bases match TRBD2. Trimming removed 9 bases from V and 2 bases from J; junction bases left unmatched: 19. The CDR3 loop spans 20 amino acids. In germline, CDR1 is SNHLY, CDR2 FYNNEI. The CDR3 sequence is CARKVLAGGPVEGPYNEQFF. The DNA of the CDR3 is TGTGCCAGAAAGGTACTAGCGGGAGGGCCCGTAGAAGGGCCCTACAATGAGCAGTTCTTC. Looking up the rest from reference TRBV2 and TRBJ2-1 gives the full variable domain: EPEVTQTPSHQVTQMGQEVILRCVPISNHLYFYWYRQILGQKVEFLVSFYNNEISEKSEIFDDQFSVERPDGSNFTLKIRSTKLEDSAMYFCARKVLAGGPVEGPYNEQFFGPGTRLTVL.

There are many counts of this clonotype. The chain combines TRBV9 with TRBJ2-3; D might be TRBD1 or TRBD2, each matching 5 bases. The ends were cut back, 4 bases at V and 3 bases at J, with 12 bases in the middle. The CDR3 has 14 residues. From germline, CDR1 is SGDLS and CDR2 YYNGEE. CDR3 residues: CASSLGPETDTQYF. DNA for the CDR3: TGTGCCAGCAGCCTGGGACCGGAGACAGATACGCAGTATTTT.

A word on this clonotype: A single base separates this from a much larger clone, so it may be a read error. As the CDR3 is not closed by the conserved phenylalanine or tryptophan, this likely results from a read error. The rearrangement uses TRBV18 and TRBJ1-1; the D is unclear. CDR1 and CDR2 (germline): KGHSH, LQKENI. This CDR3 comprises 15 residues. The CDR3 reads CASSPPAGGNTEAFL. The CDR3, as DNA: TGTGCCAGCTCCCCACCGGCTGGCGGAAACACTGAAGCTTTCTTA.

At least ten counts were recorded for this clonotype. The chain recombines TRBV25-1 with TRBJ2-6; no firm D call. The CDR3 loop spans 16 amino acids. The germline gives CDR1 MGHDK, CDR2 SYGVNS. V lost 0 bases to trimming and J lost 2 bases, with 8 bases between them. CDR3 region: CASSEYTRAGANVLTF. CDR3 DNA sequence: TGTGCCAGCAGTGAATATACAAGGGCTGGGGCCAACGTCCTGACTTTC.

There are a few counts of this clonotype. The CDR3 protein is CASKKEDSYSPLHF. The CDR3 DNA reads TGTGCCAGCAAAAAAGAGGACAGTTATTCACCCCTCCACTTT. The chain has TRBV2 and TRBJ1-6, with D possibly TRBD1 on 6 matching bases. This CDR3 is 14 amino acids long. V shed 7 bases and J shed 8 bases, with 15 bases lying between them. Looked up from germline, CDR1 is SNHLY and CDR2 is FYNNEI.

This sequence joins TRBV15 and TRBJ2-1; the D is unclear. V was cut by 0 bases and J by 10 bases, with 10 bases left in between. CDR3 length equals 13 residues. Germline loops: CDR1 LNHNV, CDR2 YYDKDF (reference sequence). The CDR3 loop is CATSRDGRREQFF. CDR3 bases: TGTGCCACCAGCAGAGATGGCCGGCGGGAGCAGTTCTTC.

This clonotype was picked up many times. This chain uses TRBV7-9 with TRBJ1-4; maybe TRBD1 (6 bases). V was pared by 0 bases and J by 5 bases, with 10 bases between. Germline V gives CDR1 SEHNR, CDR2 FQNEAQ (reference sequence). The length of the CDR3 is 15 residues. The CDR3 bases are TGTGCCAGCAGCTTAGCGCAGGGGCGGAATGAAAAACTGTTTTTT. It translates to CASSLAQGRNEKLFF.

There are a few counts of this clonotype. The CDR3 loop is CASSSLGYEQYF. In DNA form, the CDR3 reads TGTGCCAGCAGTTCACTGGGCTACGAGCAGTACTTC. The rearrangement links TRBV12-3 or TRBV12-4 to TRBJ2-7; D is unclear. This CDR3 contains 12 residues. Trimming took off 4 bases at V and 3 bases at J, with 7 bases between the two ends.

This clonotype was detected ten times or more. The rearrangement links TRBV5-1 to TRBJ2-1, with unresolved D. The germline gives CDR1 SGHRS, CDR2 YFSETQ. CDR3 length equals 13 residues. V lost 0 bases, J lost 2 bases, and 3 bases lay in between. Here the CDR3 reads CASSLETYNEQFF. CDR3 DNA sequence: TGCGCCAGCAGCTTGGAAACCTACAATGAGCAGTTCTTC. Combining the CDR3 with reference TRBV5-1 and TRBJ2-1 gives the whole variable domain KAGVTQTPRYLIKTRGQQVTLSCSPISGHRSVSWYQQTPGQGLQFLFEYFSETQRNKGNFPGRFSGRQFSNSRSEMNVSTLELGDSALYLCASSLETYNEQFFGPGTRLTVL.

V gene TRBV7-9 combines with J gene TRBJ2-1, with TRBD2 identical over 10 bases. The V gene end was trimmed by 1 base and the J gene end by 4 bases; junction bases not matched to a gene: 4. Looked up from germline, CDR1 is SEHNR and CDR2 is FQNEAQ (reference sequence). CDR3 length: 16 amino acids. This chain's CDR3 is CASSLVLAGKYNEQFF. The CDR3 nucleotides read TGTGCCAGCAGCTTAGTACTAGCGGGAAAATACAATGAGCAGTTCTTC.

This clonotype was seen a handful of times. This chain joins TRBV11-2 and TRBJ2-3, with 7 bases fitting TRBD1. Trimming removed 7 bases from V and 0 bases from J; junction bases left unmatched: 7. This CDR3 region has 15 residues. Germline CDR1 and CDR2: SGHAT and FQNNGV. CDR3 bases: TGTGCCAGCACCCGAGGGGACAGTAGCACAGATACGCAGTATTTT. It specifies CASTRGDSSTDTQYF.

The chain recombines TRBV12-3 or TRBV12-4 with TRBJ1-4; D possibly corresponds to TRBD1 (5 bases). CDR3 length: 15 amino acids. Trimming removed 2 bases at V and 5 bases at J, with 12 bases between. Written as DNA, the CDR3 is TGTGCCAGCAGTTTAAAGGGACTCCTGAATGAAAAACTGTTTTTT. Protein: CASSLKGLLNEKLFF.

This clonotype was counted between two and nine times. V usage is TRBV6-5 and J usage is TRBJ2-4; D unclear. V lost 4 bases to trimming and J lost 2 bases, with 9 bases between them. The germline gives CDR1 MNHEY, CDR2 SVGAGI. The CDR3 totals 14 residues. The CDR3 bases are TGTGCCAGCAGTTCACAAGGACCCAAAAACATTCAGTACTTC. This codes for CASSSQGPKNIQYF.

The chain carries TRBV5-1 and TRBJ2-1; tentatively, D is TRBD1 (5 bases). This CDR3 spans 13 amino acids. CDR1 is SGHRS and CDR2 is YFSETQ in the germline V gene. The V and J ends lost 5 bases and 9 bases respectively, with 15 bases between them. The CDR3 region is CASRRGQGAEQFF. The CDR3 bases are TGCGCCAGCAGGAGAGGCCAGGGTGCTGAGCAGTTCTTC.

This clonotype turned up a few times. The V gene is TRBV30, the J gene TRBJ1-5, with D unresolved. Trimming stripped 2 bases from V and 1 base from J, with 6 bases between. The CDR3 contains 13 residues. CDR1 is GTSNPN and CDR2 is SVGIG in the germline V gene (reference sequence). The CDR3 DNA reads TGTGCCTGGAGTACAGACAGCAATCAGCCCCAGCATTTT. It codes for CAWSTDSNQPQHF.

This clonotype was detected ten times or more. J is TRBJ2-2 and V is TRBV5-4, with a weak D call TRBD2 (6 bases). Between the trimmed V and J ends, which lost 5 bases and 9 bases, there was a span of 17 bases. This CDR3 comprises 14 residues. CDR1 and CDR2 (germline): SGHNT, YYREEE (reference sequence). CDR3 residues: CASRDRAGIRELFF. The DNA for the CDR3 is TGTGCCAGCAGGGACCGCGCGGGAATCCGGGAGCTGTTTTTT.

The CDR3 loop is CASSEWGRGQETQYF. DNA of the CDR3: TGTGCCAGCAGTGAATGGGGGCGGGGGCAAGAGACCCAGTACTTC. V gene TRBV25-1 combines with J gene TRBJ2-5, with a possible D match to TRBD2 (7 bases). Germline assignment: CDR1 MGHDK and CDR2 SYGVNS. Trimming took off 1 base at V and 2 bases at J, with 11 bases between the two ends. The CDR3 runs to 15 residues.

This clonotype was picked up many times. The CDR3 region is CSARGQLNTEAFF. The CDR3 DNA sequence: TGCAGTGCTAGGGGACAGCTGAACACTGAAGCTTTCTTT. This sequence joins TRBV20-1 and TRBJ1-1; 7 bases line up with TRBD1. The CDR3 length is 13 residues. Germline-derived CDR1 and CDR2 are DFQATT and SNEGSKA (reference sequence). Trimming removed 3 bases from V and 0 bases from J; junction bases left unmatched: 1.